Listed below are T cell receptor beta chains from one sample, sequenced in a study of control samples from healthy donors and cancer patients. Clones were read by immunoSEQ multiplex PCR, and TCRdb kept only the in-frame ones, dropping some. Of 12,000 to 15,000 clones in the sample, approximately 75% are singletons; the top ten hold roughly 18%. The sequenced sample consisted of formalin-fixed, paraffin-embedded tissue. The receptors were gathered from a female donor with lung cancer. The CDR3 runs from the conserved cysteine through the conserved F or W. The order of the fields is CDR3 DNA, CDR3 protein, J gene, clone size, V gene, D gene. D genes are given only for firm matches. The size entry is marked missing in some rows and otherwise reads once, few, many or a size class.

TGCGCCAGCAGCCAACAACCGCCGGGGGCGGGAGATGAAAAACTGTTTTTT | CASSQQPPGAGDEKLFF | TRBJ1-4 | . | TRBV4-1 | .
TGTGCCTGGAATAGGGGGCTCCAAGAGACCCAGTACTTC | CAWNRGLQETQYF | TRBJ2-5 | . | TRBV30 | TRBD1
TGCGCCAGCAGCCCATCTTTGGGGGGCGGAGGGACAGATACGCAGTATTTT | CASSPSLGGGGTDTQYF | TRBJ2-3 | . | TRBV5-1 | .
TGTGCCAGCAGGCACACCCAGCGTAGGACAGACTCGGACGGGCCCCTCCACTTT | CASRHTQRRTDSDGPLHF | TRBJ1-6 | . | TRBV6-4 | .
TGTGCCAGCAGTTGGGGGACTAGCGGGGGGCTAAAAGAGACCCAGTACTTC | CASSWGTSGGLKETQYF | TRBJ2-5 | few | TRBV6-2/TRBV6-3 | TRBD2
TGTGCCAGCAGCTCCGACAGGGGCAATGAGCAGTTCTTC | CASSSDRGNEQFF | TRBJ2-1 | . | TRBV7-8 | TRBD1
TGTGCCAGCAGTCAGTCTGAGGGGCAGGGGTTTGTTGAAGCTTTCTTT | CASSQSEGQGFVEAFF | TRBJ1-1 | . | TRBV3-1/TRBV3-2 | .
TGTGCCAGCAGACTCCCACAGGAATCGGCCGGGGAGCTGTTTTTT | CASRLPQESAGELFF | TRBJ2-2 | . | TRBV6-5 | .
TGTGCCAGCAGCACCTATCTAGAGGGGGGGAACGAGCAGTACTTC | CASSTYLEGGNEQYF | TRBJ2-7 | few | TRBV7-2 | .
TGTGCCAGCAGCCTAACCGGGTCGGGCACAGATACGCAGTATTTT | CASSLTGSGTDTQYF | TRBJ2-3 | . | TRBV3-1/TRBV3-2 | .
TGTGCCAGCTCACCACCGGGGGGGAGTGAGCAGTTCTTC | CASSPPGGSEQFF | TRBJ2-1 | large | TRBV18 | TRBD2
TGTGCCAGCAGTGAAGCGGATAACGTTTTCTTT | CASSEADNVFF | TRBJ1-1 | . | TRBV2 | .
TGTGCCAGTAGCACGGGACAGGGAAACTATGGCTACACCTTC | CASSTGQGNYGYTF | TRBJ1-2 | . | TRBV19 | TRBD1
TGTGCCAGCAGCTCGCAGCGAGAGACCCAGTACTTC | CASSSQRETQYF | TRBJ2-5 | . | TRBV7-2 | .
TGTGCCAGCAGCCCTGGAAGAGGCAATCAGCCCCAGCATTTT | CASSPGRGNQPQHF | TRBJ1-5 | . | TRBV7-2 | .
TGTGCCAGCAGTTACGGTCTAGCGGGGGGAGAGACCCAGTACTTC | CASSYGLAGGETQYF | TRBJ2-5 | . | TRBV6-5 | TRBD2
TGTGCCAGCAGTCCGACCGGGACGGTATACGAGCAGTACTTC | CASSPTGTVYEQYF | TRBJ2-7 | once | TRBV25-1 | .